This TCR beta chain was recovered during a study of blood T cell repertoires in COVID-19. Germline V gene data show CDR1 as MDHEN and CDR2 as SYDVKM. V was clipped by 6 bases and J by 6 bases; unmatched bases: 9. The CDR3 totals 15 residues. In the original workflow: Amplification from reference gene primers served as the basis for estimated nucleated cell counts. The repertoire was sequenced with immunoSEQ multiplex PCR; TCRdb's copy has only in-frame clones and lacks some. That table supplies the V and J calls and clone size; D and trimming were determined from the DNA. The data show some 48,000 clones, with approximately 84% seen just once and over 2% held by the top ten.

This chain joins TRBV28 and TRBJ1-5; TRBD1 matches at 9 bases. The sequence was collected from a man aged 50 to 59 with acute or convalescent COVID-19. The material sequenced was peripheral blood. The CDR3 DNA follows: TGTGCCAGCAGCCTTTACAGGGGGCAGGTTCAGCCCCAGCATTTT. Residues: CASSLYRGQVQPQHF. Complete variable domain (other parts from reference TRBV28 and TRBJ1-5): DVKVTQSSRYLVKRTGEKVFLECVQDMDHENMFWYRQDPGLGLRLIYFSYDVKMKEKGDIPEGYSVSREKKERFSLILESASTNQTSMYLCASSLYRGQVQPQHFGDGTRLSIL.